This T cell receptor (beta chain) was recorded in a study of blood T cells in healthy people across ages (dated by TCRdb to about 2015). Broadly, across the study: In model experiments, template switching captured roughly one uniquely barcoded TCR beta cDNA molecule for every two T cells. Age-related changes in TCR beta repertoire diversity were measured in the study by deep sequencing normalized with unique cDNA molecular identifiers. The donors were divided into four age groups: young (average approximately 17 years), middle-aged (roughly 42), aged (62) and long-lived (about 84). To avoid experimental bias, donors of different ages were distributed randomly across sequencing lanes. Two additional independent replicas of 1 million unique cDNA reads from the same blood draw were analyzed for two donors (one aged 18 to 29 and one aged 80 or older).

This clonotype came up a few times. Its target antigen remains unknown. Base qualities are not provided; no much larger clone lies one nucleotide away. Results the study describes overall, beyond this receptor: Because the CMV infection status of the donors was unknown, age-related changes in expanded clonotypes may potentially have been confounded. Conclusive comparison of naive and antigen-experienced compartments was prevented by the profiling of bulk unsorted PBMCs. There was a strong correlation between observed TCR beta diversity and the percentage of naive T cells measured by flow cytometry. Observed TCR beta diversity per million T cells fell roughly linearly with age, and a significant reduction was already apparent by age about 38. Compared with the aged group, more naive CD4+ T cells, fewer expanded clones and increased TCR diversity were shown by the long-lived group, suggesting age selection. Total diversity estimates from one million sequenced T cells were considered lower bounds and underestimates.

The donors were a few dozen Caucasian individuals from Russia, aged roughly 6 to 95 years, who were systemically healthy. Around 9.8 milliliters of peripheral blood were collected from each donor into EDTA-treated Vacutainer tubes. Ficoll-Paque density-gradient centrifugation was used to isolate PBMCs, with at least 6.5 million obtained per sample. Total RNA was extracted from PBMCs with Trizol reagent, with at least 6 micrograms obtained per sample. The percentages of naive CD45RAhigh/CD27high T cells were determined by flow cytometry on a PBMC aliquot from every donor. V is cut by 2 bases and J by 4 bases, and the space between the germline ends is 8 bases. CDR1 and CDR2, looked up from the germline V gene, are MGHDK and SYGVNS. Including the terminal cysteine and phenylalanine, the CDR3 comprises 14 residues. This entry keeps only the CDR3 DNA: 42 bases, framed from base 1. Libraries were built with 5' RACE. Instrument used: Illumina HiSeq 2500. The second PCR ran for about 7 to 11 cycles and used a J-beta primer mix along with a sample-barcoded 5' primer. A unique molecular identifier was introduced onto each TCR beta cDNA molecule by a template-switch 5' adaptor carrying 12 random nucleotides. Each sample yielded at least 3 million CDR3-containing paired-end reads. First-strand cDNA synthesis was performed from all RNA using the Mint cDNA synthesis kit, with priming by a TRBC-specific oligonucleotide. All cDNA was treated with uracil-DNA glycosylase and then went through a first 18-cycle PCR with the universal primers M1SS and BC2_uni_R. On the authors' methods: For normalization, 1 million high-quality reads, each with a distinct molecular identifier, were randomly selected from each sample. Reads sharing molecular identifiers were discarded rather than binned into consensus sequences. MiTCR, with a Q25 quality threshold and the strictest error-elimination algorithm, was used for CDR3 identification, clonotype clustering and error correction. A nonparametric unseen species model with Euler transformation was used to estimate lower-bound total TCR beta diversity. TCRdb applied fastp at Q25 and MiXCR to the public reads, then kept only in-frame beta chains. Identical CDR3 protein sequences are pooled into one entry, listed with their most common genes and DNA. TCRdb's processing, not the authors' own work, is the source of the V and J calls. The sample has about 1.6 million distinct CDR3 sequences on record, around 36% of them singletons. The ten largest account for 11% of the sample.

Here the chain combines TRBV25-1 and TRBJ1-4; no D segment can be confidently identified. This TCR derives from a woman aged 25 to 39 in good health. Sample: blood. Here is the DNA: TGTGCCAGCAGTGAACTAGGTATTAATGAAAAACTGTTTTTT. Translated, this is CASSELGINEKLFF.